Following are 18 T cell receptor beta chains from one sample sequenced in a study of control samples from healthy donors and cancer patients. The assay was immunoSEQ multiplex PCR, and TCRdb's table has in-frame clones only and misses some. Of 120,000 or so clones detected, more than 80% appear once; the ten largest clones hold under 40%. Sequenced sample: blood. Receptor source: a man aged 45 to 65 in good health.

This chain links TRBV3-1 (or the pseudogene TRBV3-2) with TRBJ1-2, with D uncertain. CDR1 and CDR2 from the germline V gene are LGHDT and YNNKEL (reference sequence). The V and J ends lost 1 base and 1 base respectively, with 10 bases between them. The CDR3 is 15 residues long. The CDR3 DNA sequence: TGTGCCAGCAGCCAAGGTGCAGGACTTAACTATGGCTACACCTTC. Its protein is CASSQGAGLNYGYTF.

This chain joins TRBV3-1 (or the pseudogene TRBV3-2) and TRBJ2-5; 8 bases line up with TRBD2. The V gene end was trimmed by 5 bases and the J gene end by 2 bases; junction bases not matched to a gene: 4. Germline lookup yields CDR1 LGHDT and CDR2 YNNKEL (reference sequence). The CDR3 runs to 14 residues. CDR3 amino acids: CASSVPGGQETQYF. CDR3 DNA: TGTGCCAGCAGCGTACCGGGGGGGCAAGAGACCCAGTACTTC.

The gene calls are TRBV7-9 and TRBJ2-7; D may correspond to TRBD1 or TRBD2 (5 bases each). Between the trimmed V and J ends, which lost 4 bases and 0 bases, there was a span of 10 bases. The germline V gene encodes CDR1 SEHNR and CDR2 FQNEAQ (reference sequence). CDR3 length: 14 amino acids. The DNA for the CDR3 is TGTGCCAGCAGCTCGGGACGTCGCTCCTACGAGCAGTACTTC. As protein: CASSSGRRSYEQYF.

This clone was seen repeatedly, ten times or more. Different DNA sequences within this sample yield the same CDR3. The V and J genes are TRBV5-4 and TRBJ2-2, with D perhaps TRBD1 (6 bases). Germline V gene data show CDR1 as SGHNT and CDR2 as YYREEE (reference sequence). The CDR3 spans 13 residues. V was clipped by 2 bases and J by 4 bases, with 6 bases between them. The CDR3 region has the DNA TGTGCCAGCAGCTTAGGGGGCACCGGGGAGCTGTTTTTT. The encoded protein is CASSLGGTGELFF.

This chain connects TRBV19 to TRBJ2-7, with a tentative D call TRBD1 (6 bases). Deletions cut 4 bases from V and 1 base from J, with 11 bases between. This CDR3 is 14 amino acids long. CDR1 is LNHDA, CDR2 SQIVND, per germline (reference sequence). CDR3 DNA: TGTGCCAGTAGTACTTCCAGGGGATCCTACGAGCAGTACTTC. Its protein is CASSTSRGSYEQYF. Filled out from reference TRBV19 and TRBJ2-7, the complete variable domain reads DGGITQSPKYLFRKEGQNVTLSCEQNLNHDAMYWYRQDPGQGLRLIYYSQIVNDFQKGDIAEGYSVSREKKESFPLTVTSAQKNPTAFYLCASSTSRGSYEQYFGPGTRLTVT.

This clone was counted a single time. The chain combines TRBV9 with TRBJ1-1; D may be TRBD1 (5 bases). This CDR3 region has 13 residues. V was cut by 0 bases and J by 4 bases, with 7 bases left in between. Germline V lookup: CDR1 SGDLS, CDR2 YYNGEE. The CDR3 region has the DNA TGTGCCAGCAGCGTAGCGAGGGGCACTGAAGCTTTCTTT. Amino acid sequence: CASSVARGTEAFF.

This chain uses TRBV12-3 or TRBV12-4 with TRBJ1-1, with 11 bases fitting TRBD1. The CDR3 runs 13 residues. J was trimmed by 9 bases and V by 3 bases; bases with no gene match: 3. In DNA form, the CDR3 reads TGTGCCAGCAGTTTGGGGACAGGGGGAAAAGCTTTCTTT. The encoded protein is CASSLGTGGKAFF.

Points on this clone: A read error may account for a junction end that differs from germline. The chain employs TRBV19 and TRBJ1-2, with a weak D call TRBD1 (6 bases). CDR1 LNHDA and CDR2 SQIVND come from the germline V gene (reference sequence). CDR3 length equals 14 residues. CDR3 amino acids: CASSIDRGNYGYTF. The CDR3 nucleotides are TGTGCCAGTAGTATAGACAGGGGAAACTACGGCTACACCTTC.

This clone was counted only a few times. The chain has TRBV3-1 (or the pseudogene TRBV3-2) and TRBJ1-5, with D unresolved. Germline V gene data show CDR1 as LGHDT and CDR2 as YNNKEL (reference sequence). Trimming shortened V by 4 bases and J by 3 bases, and 7 bases separated the two germline ends. The CDR3 has 13 amino acids. CDR3 in amino acids: CASSLGANQPQHF. The CDR3, as DNA: TGTGCCAGCAGCCTAGGTGCCAATCAGCCCCAGCATTTT.

The genes are TRBV30 and TRBJ1-5, with unresolved D. The CDR3 is 13 residues long. CDR1 and CDR2 from the germline V gene are GTSNPN and SVGIG (reference sequence). The V gene lost 2 bases and the J gene lost 0 bases, with 5 bases spanning the gap. CDR3 loop: CAWSFFSNQPQHF. The CDR3 region has the DNA TGTGCCTGGAGTTTCTTTAGCAATCAGCCCCAGCATTTT.

The chain employs TRBV13 and TRBJ2-5; perhaps TRBD2 as D (5 bases). CDR3 length: 13 amino acids. The germline V and J ends were trimmed by 2 bases and 4 bases, with 8 bases remaining between them. Germline V CDR1 and CDR2: PRHDT, FYEKMQ (reference sequence). The CDR3 DNA follows: TGTGCCAGCAGCTTACGAGGAGGAGAGACCCAGTACTTC. This sequence encodes CASSLRGGETQYF.

The chain joins TRBV10-3 to TRBJ1-1, with 10 bases aligning to TRBD1. Germline CDR1 ENHRY, CDR2 SYGVKD. Losses at the gene ends were 0 bases for V and 7 bases for J; bases not matched to a gene: 2. This CDR3 is 14 amino acids long. The CDR3 nucleotides are TGTGCCATCAGTGAGTCGCGGGACAGGGGTGAAGCTTTCTTT. It yields the protein CAISESRDRGEAFF.

This chain connects TRBV9 to TRBJ2-3; TRBD2 agrees at 10 bases. This CDR3 spans 16 amino acids. Germline trimming cut 0 bases from V and 1 base from J; bases unmatched to any gene: 2. Looked up from germline, CDR1 is SGDLS and CDR2 is YYNGEE. The CDR3 loop reads CASSVGSGGGTDTQYF. In DNA, the CDR3 is TGTGCCAGCAGCGTAGGGAGCGGGGGGGGCACAGATACGCAGTATTTT. The entire variable domain, with the rest obtained from reference TRBV9 and TRBJ2-3, is as follows: DSGVTQTPKHLITATGQRVTLRCSPRSGDLSVYWYQQSLDQGLQFLIQYYNGEERAKGNILERFSAQQFPDLHSELNLSSLELGDSALYFCASSVGSGGGTDTQYFGPGTRLTVL.

V is TRBV7-2 and J is TRBJ1-3; TRBD1 matches 8 bases. The CDR3 has 15 amino acids. J gave up 7 bases and V 4 bases, and 9 bases lay outside the gene matches. CDR1 SGHTA and CDR2 FQGNSA come from the germline V gene. The CDR3 DNA reads as TGTGCCAGCAGCTCGGACAGGGCGTTTCGGAACACCATATATTTT. As protein: CASSSDRAFRNTIYF.

This clone was picked up a small number of times. This chain links TRBV5-1 with TRBJ2-1; perhaps TRBD2 as D (5 bases). The CDR3 is made up of 12 amino acids. CDR1 and CDR2 from the germline V gene are SGHRS and YFSETQ. V was trimmed by 4 bases and J by 10 bases, leaving 12 bases between them. CDR3 DNA sequence: TGCGCCAGCAGCCTCGGGGTCGAAGAGCAGTTCTTC. This codes for CASSLGVEEQFF.

The chain uses TRBV6-1 and TRBJ1-1; D gene ambiguous. The germline CDR1 and CDR2 sequences are MNHNS and SASEGT. V was pared by 2 bases and J by 0 bases, with 10 bases between. The CDR3 has 15 residues. The DNA of the CDR3 is TGTGCCAGCAGTGAAAGTTGGGTCATGAACACTGAAGCTTTCTTT. Protein: CASSESWVMNTEAFF.

This chain links TRBV5-1 with TRBJ1-1, with 12 positions matching TRBD1. The CDR3 is 15 amino acids. Germline V gene lookup returns CDR1 SGHRS and CDR2 YFSETQ. V lost 4 bases, J lost 10 bases, and 11 bases stayed unmatched. The CDR3 loop reads CASSAGQGAESGAFF. DNA for the CDR3: TGCGCCAGCAGCGCGGGACAGGGGGCGGAATCCGGAGCTTTCTTT.

The chain uses TRBV7-2 and TRBJ1-6; 10 nucleotides align to TRBD1. Germline V lookup: CDR1 SGHTA, CDR2 FQGNSA. J lost 9 bases, V lost 5 bases, and 7 bases had no gene match. This CDR3 region has 15 residues. CDR3 bases: TGTGCCAGCAGCCCCAGGACAGGGGGAAGTTCACCCCTCCACTTT. Translation gives CASSPRTGGSSPLHF.